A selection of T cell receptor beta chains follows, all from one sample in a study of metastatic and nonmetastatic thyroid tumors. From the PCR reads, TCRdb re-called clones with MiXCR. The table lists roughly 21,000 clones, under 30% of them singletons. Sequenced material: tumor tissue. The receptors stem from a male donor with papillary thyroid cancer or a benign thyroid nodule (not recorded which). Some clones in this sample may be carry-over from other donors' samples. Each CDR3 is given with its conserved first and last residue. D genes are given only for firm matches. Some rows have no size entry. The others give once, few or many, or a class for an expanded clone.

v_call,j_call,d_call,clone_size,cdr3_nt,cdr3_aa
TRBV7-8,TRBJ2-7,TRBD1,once,TGTGCCAGCAGCTTAGGGGGGACAGGTTTGCACGAGCAGTACTTC,CASSLGGTGLHEQYF
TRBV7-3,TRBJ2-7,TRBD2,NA,TGTGCCAGCAGCCCCCCGGGGGGCGAGCAGTACTTC,CASSPPGGEQYF
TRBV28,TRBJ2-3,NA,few,TGTGCCAGCAGGACGATACTGAAAAACACAGATACGCAGTATTTT,CASRTILKNTDTQYF
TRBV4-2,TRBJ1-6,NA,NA,TGTGCCAGCAGCGTACCCTCGGCCGATTCACCCCTCCACTTT,CASSVPSADSPLHF
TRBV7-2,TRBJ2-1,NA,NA,TGTGCCAGCAGCTCTACGCGGGCTTCAGGCAATGAGCAGTTCTTC,CASSSTRASGNEQFF
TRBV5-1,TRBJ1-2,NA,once,TGCGCCAGCAGCAGCGACGGCTATGGCTACACCTTC,CASSSDGYGYTF
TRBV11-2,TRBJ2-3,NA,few,TGTGCCAGCAGCTTAGGGGATTCAGATACGCAGTATTTT,CASSLGDSDTQYF
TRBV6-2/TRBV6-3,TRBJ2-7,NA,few,TGTGCCAGCAGTTACTCGGTTCGGTGGACCTACGAGCAGTACTTC,CASSYSVRWTYEQYF
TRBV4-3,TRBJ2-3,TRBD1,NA,TGCGCCAGCAGCCAAGGGACAGGGGGGACAGATACGCAGTATTTT,CASSQGTGGTDTQYF
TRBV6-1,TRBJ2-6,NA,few,NA,CASSSSTGQNANVLTF
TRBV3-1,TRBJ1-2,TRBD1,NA,TGTGCCAGCAGCCAAGATAGACAGGGGGGGCGTCTTGGCTACACCTTC,CASSQDRQGGRLGYTF
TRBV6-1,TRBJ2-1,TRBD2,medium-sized,TGTGCCAGCAAGGTGACTAGCGGAGGCGGTGAGCAGTTCTTC,CASKVTSGGGEQFF
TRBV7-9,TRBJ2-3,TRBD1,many,TGTGCCAGCAGCCCCGGACAGGGGGACACAGATACGCAGTATTTT,CASSPGQGDTDTQYF
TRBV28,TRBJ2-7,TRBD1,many,TGTGCCAGCAGTTTTCCCCCACAGGGGAAGGACGAGCAGTACTTC,CASSFPPQGKDEQYF
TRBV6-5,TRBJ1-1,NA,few,TGTGCCAGCAGTTACGGTGTAAGAACTGAAGCTTTCTTT,CASSYGVRTEAFF
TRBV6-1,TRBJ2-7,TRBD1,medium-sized,TGTGCCAGCAGTGCCCCGGGACAGGTAGCCTACGAGCAGTACTTC,CASSAPGQVAYEQYF
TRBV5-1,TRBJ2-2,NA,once,TGCGCCAGCAGCTTGCAAGGGGCGCGGGGCACCGGGGAGCTGTTTTTT,CASSLQGARGTGELFF
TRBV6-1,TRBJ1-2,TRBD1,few,TGTGCCAGCAGCAGCGGACAGGGGGGCAGTGGCTACACCTTC,CASSSGQGGSGYTF
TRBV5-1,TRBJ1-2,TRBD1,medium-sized,TGCGCCAGCAGCTCCCGGGCCGAGGACAGGGCAAAAGGGGCCACCTTC,CASSSRAEDRAKGATF
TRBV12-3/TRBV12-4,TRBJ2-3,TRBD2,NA,TGTGCCAGCAGCCCGGCGTGGGCGGGGGTGAGCACAGATACGCAGTATTTT,CASSPAWAGVSTDTQYF
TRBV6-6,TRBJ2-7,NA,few,TGTGCCAGCAGTTACCTCGGTGGCGAGCAGTACTTC,CASSYLGGEQYF
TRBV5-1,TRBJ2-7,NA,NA,TGCGCCAGCAGCTTGGAGGTCAGCCGAGTCTACGAGCAGTACTTC,CASSLEVSRVYEQYF
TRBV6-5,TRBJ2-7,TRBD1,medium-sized,TGTGCCAGCAGTTCTCCGGGACAGGGGGCAAACGAGCAGTACTTC,CASSSPGQGANEQYF
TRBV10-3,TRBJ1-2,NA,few,TGTGCCATCTACAGGTCGTGGGGTCACTATGGCTACACCTTC,CAIYRSWGHYGYTF
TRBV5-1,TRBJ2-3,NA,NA,TGCGCCAGCGGTGAGGGGAGCCAGAGCACAGATACGCAGTATTTT,CASGEGSQSTDTQYF